This TCR beta chain was recorded in a study of CD4 T cell repertoires in COVID-19. Assay used: immunoSEQ multiplex PCR; TCRdb lists only in-frame clones, some missing. The table has more than 65,000 clones, approximately 83% seen once. The ends lost 2 bases at V and 1 base at J; junction bases unmatched: 7. This CDR3 is built from 17 residues. From germline, CDR1 is KGHSH and CDR2 LQKENI. The V call is TRBV18, the J call TRBJ2-1, with 8 bases that match TRBD2. The sample in question was CD4+ T cells from peripheral blood, obtained after recovery from COVID-19. The sequence derives from a human donor who had COVID-19. The CDR3 sequence: CASSPSSGRSSYNEQFF. DNA of the CDR3: TGTGCCAGCTCACCATCCAGCGGGAGAAGTTCCTACAATGAGCAGTTCTTC. Full variable domain (missing parts from reference TRBV18 and TRBJ2-1): NAGVMQNPRHLVRRRGQEARLRCSPMKGHSHVYWYRQLPEEGLKFMVYLQKENIIDESGMPKERFSAEFPKEGPSILRIQQVVRGDSAAYFCASSPSSGRSSYNEQFFGPGTRLTVL.